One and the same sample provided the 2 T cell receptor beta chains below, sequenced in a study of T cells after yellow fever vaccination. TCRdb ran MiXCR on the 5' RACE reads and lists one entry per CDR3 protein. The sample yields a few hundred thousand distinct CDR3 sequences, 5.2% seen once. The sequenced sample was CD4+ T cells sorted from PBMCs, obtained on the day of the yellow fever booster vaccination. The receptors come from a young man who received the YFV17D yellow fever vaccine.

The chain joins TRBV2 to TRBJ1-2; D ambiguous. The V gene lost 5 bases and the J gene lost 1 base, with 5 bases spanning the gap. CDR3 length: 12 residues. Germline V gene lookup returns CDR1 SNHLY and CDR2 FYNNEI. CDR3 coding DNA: TGTGCCAGCAGTATTTATAACTATGGCTACACCTTC. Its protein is CASSIYNYGYTF.

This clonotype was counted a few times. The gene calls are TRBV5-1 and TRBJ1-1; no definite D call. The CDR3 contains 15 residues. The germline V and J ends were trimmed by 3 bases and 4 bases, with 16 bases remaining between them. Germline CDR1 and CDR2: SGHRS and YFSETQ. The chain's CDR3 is CASSYDGPYSTEAFF. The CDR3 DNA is TGCGCCAGCAGCTATGACGGGCCGTATAGCACTGAAGCTTTCTTT. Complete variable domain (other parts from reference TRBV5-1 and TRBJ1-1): KAGVTQTPRYLIKTRGQQVTLSCSPISGHRSVSWYQQTPGQGLQFLFEYFSETQRNKGNFPGRFSGRQFSNSRSEMNVSTLELGDSALYLCASSYDGPYSTEAFFGQGTRLTVV.